These T cell receptor beta chains were read from a single sample in a study of blood T cell repertoires in COVID-19. Only in-frame clones appear in the TCRdb table, and some are missing; sequencing was by immunoSEQ multiplex PCR. Of over 30,000 clones listed, over 75% are singletons. Sample: peripheral blood. All receptors derive from an elderly man with active or convalescent COVID-19. CDR3s include the opening cysteine and the closing phenylalanine or tryptophan. The D gene is left open where the match is weak. Some rows have no size entry. The others give once, few or many, or a class for an expanded clone.

j_call,v_call,clone_size,d_call,cdr3_aa,cdr3_nt
TRBJ2-7,TRBV12-3/TRBV12-4,-,-,CASSPRRDQEQYF,TGTGCCAGCAGCCCAAGGAGGGATCAGGAGCAGTACTTC
TRBJ2-7,TRBV3-1/TRBV3-2,-,-,CASSQDGGNYEQYF,TGTGCCAGCAGCCAAGATGGGGGCAACTACGAGCAGTACTTC
TRBJ2-3,TRBV15,-,-,CATRLSQLEVTDTQYF,TGTGCCACCAGACTCTCCCAACTGGAGGTCACAGATACGCAGTATTTT
TRBJ2-3,TRBV9,-,-,CASSVGSPDTQYF,TGTGCCAGCAGCGTCGGGAGTCCAGATACGCAGTATTTT
TRBJ2-1,TRBV7-2,-,TRBD2,CASSGAFVGGSNEQFF,TGTGCCAGCAGCGGGGCATTTGTCGGGGGGAGCAATGAGCAGTTCTTC
TRBJ1-2,TRBV28,-,-,CASSSAGSGYGYTF,TGTGCCAGCAGTTCGGCGGGATCGGGCTATGGCTACACCTTC
TRBJ2-7,TRBV27,-,TRBD2,CASSFGGGANEQYF,TGTGCCAGCAGTTTTGGGGGAGGGGCTAACGAGCAGTACTTC
TRBJ2-1,TRBV3-1/TRBV3-2,-,TRBD2,CASSPVRSGGLVGDEQFF,TGTGCCAGCAGCCCGGTTCGCAGCGGGGGGTTGGTGGGGGATGAGCAGTTCTTC
TRBJ2-7,TRBV6-2/TRBV6-3,once,-,CASSLRTVTYEQYF,TGTGCCAGCAGTCTCAGGACAGTGACCTACGAGCAGTACTTC
TRBJ2-1,TRBV11-3,-,TRBD2,CASSPGLAGGYNEQFF,TGTGCCAGCAGCCCCGGACTAGCGGGAGGTTACAATGAGCAGTTCTTC
TRBJ2-3,TRBV30,-,-,CAWRGGRTTYTDTQYF,TGTGCCTGGAGGGGAGGACGGACCACTTACACAGATACGCAGTATTTT
TRBJ1-2,TRBV5-1,-,TRBD1,CASSFSTGENGYTF,TGCGCCAGCAGCTTCTCGACAGGGGAGAATGGCTACACCTTC
TRBJ1-2,TRBV5-1,-,TRBD1,CASSPGQRDYGYTF,TGCGCCAGCAGCCCGGGACAGCGTGACTATGGCTACACCTTC
TRBJ1-5,TRBV23-1,-,TRBD1,CATRRGQVNSNQPQHF,TGCGCCACACGGAGGGGACAGGTTAATAGCAATCAGCCCCAGCATTTT
TRBJ2-7,TRBV11-1,-,TRBD1,CASSPGTVPYEQYF,TGTGCCAGCAGCCCCGGGACAGTTCCCTACGAGCAGTACTTC
TRBJ1-2,TRBV30,-,-,CAWSGQGGYTF,TGTGCCTGGAGTGGGCAGGGTGGCTACACCTTC
TRBJ1-5,TRBV4-1,-,-,CASSQDGGSFQPQHF,TGCGCCAGCAGCCAAGATGGCGGATCCTTTCAGCCCCAGCATTTT
TRBJ2-7,TRBV24-1,-,TRBD2,CATSDWGTSGSSQYF,TGTGCCACCAGTGATTGGGGGACTAGCGGGAGCTCGCAGTACTTC
TRBJ1-2,TRBV7-2,-,TRBD1,CASSTKGQGVYGYTF,TGTGCCAGCAGCACAAAGGGACAGGGGGTCTATGGCTACACCTTC
TRBJ2-7,TRBV30,-,-,CASISRGSLGEQYF,TGTGCCTCCATCTCAAGGGGTTCCCTGGGCGAGCAGTACTTC